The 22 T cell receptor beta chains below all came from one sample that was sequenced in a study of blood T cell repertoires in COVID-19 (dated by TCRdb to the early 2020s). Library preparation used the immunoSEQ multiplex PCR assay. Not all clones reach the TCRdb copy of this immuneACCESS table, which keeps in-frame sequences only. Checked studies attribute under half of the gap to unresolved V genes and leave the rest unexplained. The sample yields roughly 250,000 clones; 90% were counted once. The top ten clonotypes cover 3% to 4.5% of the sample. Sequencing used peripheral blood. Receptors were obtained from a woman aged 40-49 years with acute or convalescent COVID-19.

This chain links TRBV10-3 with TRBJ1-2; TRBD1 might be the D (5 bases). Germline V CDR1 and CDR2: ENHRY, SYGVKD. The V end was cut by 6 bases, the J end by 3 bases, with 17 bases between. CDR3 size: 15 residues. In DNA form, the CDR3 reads TGTGCCATCAGGAAACGACAGCTCAACTACTATGGCTACACCTTC. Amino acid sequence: CAIRKRQLNYYGYTF.

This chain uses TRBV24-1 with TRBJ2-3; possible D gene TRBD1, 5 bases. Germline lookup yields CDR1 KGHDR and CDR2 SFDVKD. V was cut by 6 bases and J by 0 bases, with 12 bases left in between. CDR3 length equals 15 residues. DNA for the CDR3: TGTGCCACCAGTTTGGGGCACCCTAGCACAGATACGCAGTATTTT. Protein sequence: CATSLGHPSTDTQYF.

The CDR3, as DNA: TGCAGCGTTGCGATTGGGGGGAGCAATCAGCCCCAGCATTTT. Translated: CSVAIGGSNQPQHF. This rearrangement joins TRBV29-1 to TRBJ1-5, with a possible D match to TRBD1 (5 bases). CDR3 size: 14 residues. V was cut by 4 bases and J by 1 base, with 11 bases left in between. Looked up from germline, CDR1 is SQVTM and CDR2 is ANQGSEA.

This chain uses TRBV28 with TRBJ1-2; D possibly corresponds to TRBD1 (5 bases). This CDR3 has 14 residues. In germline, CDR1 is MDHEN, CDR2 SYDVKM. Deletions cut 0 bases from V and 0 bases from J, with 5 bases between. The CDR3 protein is CASSLWTANYGYTF. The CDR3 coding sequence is TGTGCCAGCAGTTTATGGACAGCTAACTATGGCTACACCTTC.

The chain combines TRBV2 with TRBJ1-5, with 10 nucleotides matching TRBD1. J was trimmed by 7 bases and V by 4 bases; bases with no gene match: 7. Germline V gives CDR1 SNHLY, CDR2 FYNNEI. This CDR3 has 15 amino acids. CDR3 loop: CASSGGTGAGQPQHF. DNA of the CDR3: TGTGCCAGCAGTGGGGGGACAGGGGCTGGCCAGCCCCAGCATTTT.

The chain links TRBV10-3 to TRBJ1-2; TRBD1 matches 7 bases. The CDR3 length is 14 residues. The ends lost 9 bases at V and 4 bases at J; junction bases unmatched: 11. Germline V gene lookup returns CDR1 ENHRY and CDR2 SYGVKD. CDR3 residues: CAIGPRTGGYGYTF. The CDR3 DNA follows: TGTGCCATAGGTCCTAGGACAGGTGGCTATGGCTACACCTTC.

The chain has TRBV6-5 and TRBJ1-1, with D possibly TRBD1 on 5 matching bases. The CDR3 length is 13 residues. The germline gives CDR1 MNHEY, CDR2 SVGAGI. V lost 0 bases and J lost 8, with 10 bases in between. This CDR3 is CASSYSEGPEAFF. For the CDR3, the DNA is TGTGCCAGCAGTTACTCGGAGGGGCCCGAAGCTTTCTTT.

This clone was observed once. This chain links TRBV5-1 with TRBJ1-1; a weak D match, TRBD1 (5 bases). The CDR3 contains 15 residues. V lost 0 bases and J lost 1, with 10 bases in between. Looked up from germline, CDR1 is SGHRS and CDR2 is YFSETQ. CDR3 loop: CASSLGNQGNTEAFF. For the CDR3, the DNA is TGCGCCAGCAGCTTGGGAAATCAGGGGAACACTGAAGCTTTCTTT.

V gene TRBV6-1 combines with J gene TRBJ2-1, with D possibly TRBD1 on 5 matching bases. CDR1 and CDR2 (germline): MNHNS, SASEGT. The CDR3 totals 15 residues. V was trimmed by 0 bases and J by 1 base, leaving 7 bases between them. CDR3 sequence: CASSEAGRSYNEQFF. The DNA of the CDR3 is TGTGCCAGCAGTGAAGCGGGGCGATCCTACAATGAGCAGTTCTTC.

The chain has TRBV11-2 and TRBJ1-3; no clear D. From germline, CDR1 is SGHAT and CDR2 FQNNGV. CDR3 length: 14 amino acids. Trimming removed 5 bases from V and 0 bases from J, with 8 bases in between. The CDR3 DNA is TGTGCCAGCAGCCTCGGGAGCTCTGGAAACACCATATATTTT. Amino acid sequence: CASSLGSSGNTIYF.

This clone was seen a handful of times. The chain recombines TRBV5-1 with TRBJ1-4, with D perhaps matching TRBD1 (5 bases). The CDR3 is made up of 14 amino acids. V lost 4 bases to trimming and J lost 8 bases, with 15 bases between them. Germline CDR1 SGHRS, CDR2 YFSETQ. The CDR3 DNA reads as TGCGCCAGCAGCGGTGGAGGGGTGGAAGAAAAACTGTTTTTT. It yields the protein CASSGGGVEEKLFF. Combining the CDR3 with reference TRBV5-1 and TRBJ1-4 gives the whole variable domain KAGVTQTPRYLIKTRGQQVTLSCSPISGHRSVSWYQQTPGQGLQFLFEYFSETQRNKGNFPGRFSGRQFSNSRSEMNVSTLELGDSALYLCASSGGGVEEKLFFGSGTQLSVL.

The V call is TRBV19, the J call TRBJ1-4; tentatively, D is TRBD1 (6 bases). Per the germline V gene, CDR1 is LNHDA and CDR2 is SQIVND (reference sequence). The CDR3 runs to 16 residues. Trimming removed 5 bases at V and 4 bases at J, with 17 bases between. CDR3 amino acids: CASSLRRQAFNEKLFF. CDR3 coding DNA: TGTGCCAGTAGTCTCCGTCGACAGGCCTTTAATGAAAAACTGTTTTTT.

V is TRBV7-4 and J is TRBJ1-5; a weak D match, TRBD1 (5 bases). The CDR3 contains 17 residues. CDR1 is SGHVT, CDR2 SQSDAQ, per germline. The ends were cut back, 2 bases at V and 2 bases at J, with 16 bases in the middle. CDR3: CASSLRGGECGNQPQHF. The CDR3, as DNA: TGTGCCAGCAGCTTACGTGGGGGGGAATGTGGCAATCAGCCCCAGCATTTT. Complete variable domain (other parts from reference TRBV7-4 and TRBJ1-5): GAGVSQSPRYKVAKRGRDVALRCDSISGHVTLYWYRQTLGQGSEVLTYSQSDAQRDKSGRPSGRFSAERPERSVSTLKIQRTEQGDSAVYLCASSLRGGECGNQPQHFGDGTRLSIL.

CDR3: CAISEGQGASPQHF. In DNA form, the CDR3 reads TGTGCCATCAGTGAAGGACAGGGGGCCTCGCCCCAGCATTTT. This chain connects TRBV10-3 to TRBJ1-5, with 11 bases aligning to TRBD1. This CDR3 comprises 14 residues. CDR1 and CDR2 (germline): ENHRY, SYGVKD. V was clipped by 3 bases and J by 9 bases; unmatched bases: 4.

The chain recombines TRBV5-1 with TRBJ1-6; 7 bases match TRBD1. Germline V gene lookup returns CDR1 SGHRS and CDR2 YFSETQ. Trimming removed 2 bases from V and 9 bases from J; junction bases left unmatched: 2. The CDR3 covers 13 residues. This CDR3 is CASSFDRASPLHF. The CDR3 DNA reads TGCGCCAGCAGCTTTGACAGGGCTTCACCCCTCCACTTT.

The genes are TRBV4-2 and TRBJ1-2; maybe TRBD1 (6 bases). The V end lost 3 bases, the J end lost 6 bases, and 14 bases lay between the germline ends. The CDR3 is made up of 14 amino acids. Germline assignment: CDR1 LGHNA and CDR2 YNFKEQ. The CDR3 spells CASSQDRTVDGYTF. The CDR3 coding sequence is TGTGCCAGCAGCCAGGACAGAACCGTGGATGGCTACACCTTC.

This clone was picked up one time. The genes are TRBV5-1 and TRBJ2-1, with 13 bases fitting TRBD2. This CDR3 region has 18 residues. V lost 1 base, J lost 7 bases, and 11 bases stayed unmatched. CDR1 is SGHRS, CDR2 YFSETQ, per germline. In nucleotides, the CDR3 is TGCGCCAGCAGCTTGTCTGGACTAGCGGGGGTTGTGTCGAATGAGCAGTTCTTC. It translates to CASSLSGLAGVVSNEQFF.

CDR3 amino acids: CASSPRAENTEAFF. CDR3 bases: TGTGCCAGCAGTCCCAGGGCGGAGAACACTGAAGCTTTCTTT. The V gene is TRBV6-6, the J gene TRBJ1-1, with D maybe TRBD1 (5 bases). The CDR3 totals 14 residues. The germline V gene encodes CDR1 MNHNY and CDR2 SVGAGI (reference sequence). Trimming left V 5 bases short and J 1 base short, with 11 bases between.

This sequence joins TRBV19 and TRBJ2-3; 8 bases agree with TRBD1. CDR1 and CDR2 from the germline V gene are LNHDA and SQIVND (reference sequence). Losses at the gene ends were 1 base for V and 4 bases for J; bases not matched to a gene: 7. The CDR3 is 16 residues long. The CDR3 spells CASSIGWTGSADTQYF. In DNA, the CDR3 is TGTGCCAGTAGTATAGGATGGACAGGGTCCGCAGATACGCAGTATTTT.

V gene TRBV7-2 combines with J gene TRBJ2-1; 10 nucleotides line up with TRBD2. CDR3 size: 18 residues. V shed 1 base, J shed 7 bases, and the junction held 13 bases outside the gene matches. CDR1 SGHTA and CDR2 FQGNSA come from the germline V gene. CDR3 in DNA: TGTGCCAGCAGCTTAGACGGGCTAGCGGGGGCCGCGTTTAATGAGCAGTTCTTC. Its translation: CASSLDGLAGAAFNEQFF.

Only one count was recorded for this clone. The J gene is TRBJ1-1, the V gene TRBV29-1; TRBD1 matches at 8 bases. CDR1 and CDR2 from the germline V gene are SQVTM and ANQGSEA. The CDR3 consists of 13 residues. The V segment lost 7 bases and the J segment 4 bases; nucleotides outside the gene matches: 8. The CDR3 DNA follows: TGCAGCGGCGACGTCAGGGGGCGCACTGAAGCTTTCTTT. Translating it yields CSGDVRGRTEAFF.

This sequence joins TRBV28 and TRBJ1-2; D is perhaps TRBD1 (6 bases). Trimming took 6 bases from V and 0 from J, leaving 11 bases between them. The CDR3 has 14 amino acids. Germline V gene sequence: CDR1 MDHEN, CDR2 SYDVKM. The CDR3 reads CASSSGTPNYGYTF. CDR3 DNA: TGTGCCAGCAGCTCCGGGACACCTAACTATGGCTACACCTTC.